The 24 T cell receptor beta chains below all came from one sample that was sequenced in a study of blood T cells in healthy people across ages. The second PCR ran about 6 to 11 cycles with a sample-barcoded 5' primer and J-beta primers. TCRdb redid the calling of the 5' RACE reads with MiXCR, one entry per CDR3 protein. The profile shows 850,000 to 1,000,000 distinct CDR3 sequences, roughly 51% of them singletons. Material: blood. These receptors were taken from an older woman in good health.

This chain joins TRBV20-1 and TRBJ2-1, with D possibly matching TRBD2 (5 bases). Trimming took 8 bases from V and 3 from J, leaving 14 bases between them. Per the germline V gene, CDR1 is DFQATT and CDR2 is SNEGSKA (reference sequence). CDR3 size: 13 residues. The CDR3 DNA is TGCAGTCCGGCGAGACGGGACTACAATGAGCAGTTCTTC. Residues: CSPARRDYNEQFF.

The chain uses TRBV4-1 and TRBJ2-3; D uncertain. The germline V gene encodes CDR1 MGHRA and CDR2 YSYEKL. The CDR3 sequence is 15 residues long. Trimming took off 2 bases at V and 2 bases at J, with 11 bases between the two ends. DNA for the CDR3: TGCGCCAGCAGCCAATCGCTTTCTACCACAGATACGCAGTATTTT. As protein: CASSQSLSTTDTQYF.

The J gene is TRBJ2-2, the V gene TRBV7-2; maybe TRBD1 (6 bases). Trimming shortened V by 1 base and J by 0 bases, and 9 bases separated the two germline ends. Germline V gene data show CDR1 as SGHTA and CDR2 as FQGNSA. There are 16 residues in the CDR3. CDR3: CASSLVTGSNTGELFF. Here the CDR3 DNA reads TGTGCCAGCAGCTTAGTTACAGGGTCGAACACCGGGGAGCTGTTTTTT.

With regard to this clonotype: A single base separates this from a much larger clone, so it may be a read error. The chain uses TRBV6-5 and TRBJ2-1; no clear D gene. V shed 6 bases and J shed 3 bases, with 3 bases lying between them. CDR1 is MNHEY and CDR2 is SVGAGI in the germline V gene. The CDR3 is 11 amino acids. The CDR3 region has the DNA TGTGCCAGCAGGGACTACAATGAGCAGTTCTTC. Its protein is CASRDYNEQFF.

The chain recombines TRBV6-4 with TRBJ1-1, with D hard to call. CDR1 and CDR2 from the germline V gene are MRHNA and SNTAGT. The germline V and J ends were trimmed by 6 bases and 5 bases, with 7 bases remaining between them. The CDR3 is 11 amino acids. CDR3 coding DNA: TGTGCCAGCAGATCGGGGACTGAAGCTTTCTTT. Translated: CASRSGTEAFF.

This clonotype was seen a handful of times. A much larger clone differs from this one at a single base, so this may be a read error. The J gene is TRBJ2-1, the V gene TRBV20-1; 8 positions match TRBD2. This CDR3 has 15 amino acids. Per the germline V gene, CDR1 is DFQATT and CDR2 is SNEGSKA (reference sequence). CDR3 sequence reads: CSASMGLVSYNERFF. Written as DNA, the CDR3 is TGCAGTGCTAGCATGGGACTAGTCTCCTACAATGAGCGGTTCTTC.

There are a few counts of this clonotype. V is TRBV10-3 and J is TRBJ2-1, with TRBD2 as a possible D gene (6 bases). Germline V CDR1 and CDR2: ENHRY, SYGVKD. V was shortened by 0 bases and J by 4 bases, with 13 bases between the two germline ends. The CDR3 totals 16 residues. The CDR3: CAISESKVGGYNEQFF. For the CDR3, the DNA is TGTGCCATCAGTGAGTCGAAAGTCGGGGGATACAATGAGCAGTTCTTC.

This chain's CDR3 is CASSRDPTGETQYF. CDR3 nucleotides: TGCGCCAGCAGTCGGGACCCTACTGGAGAGACCCAGTACTTC. The chain has TRBV5-1 and TRBJ2-5; D is perhaps TRBD1 or TRBD2 (5 bases each). The CDR3 runs to 14 residues. Germline V gene sequence: CDR1 SGHRS, CDR2 YFSETQ. Trimming pared 5 bases from V and 4 bases from J, leaving 15 bases between.

The gene calls are TRBV6-2 or TRBV6-3 and TRBJ2-7; 8 bases are shared with TRBD1. J was trimmed by 2 bases and V by 6 bases; bases with no gene match: 3. The germline gives CDR1 MNHEY, CDR2 SVGEGT. The CDR3 spans 13 residues. Here the CDR3 reads CASSTTGAYEQYF. The DNA of the CDR3 is TGTGCCAGCAGCACGACAGGGGCCTACGAGCAGTACTTC.

Details on this clonotype: Just one base apart from a much larger clone, this may be a read error. This chain links TRBV7-2 with TRBJ2-1; D possibly corresponds to TRBD2 (5 bases). Germline CDR1 is SGHTA and CDR2 is FQGNSA. V lost 5 bases, J lost 8 bases, and 16 bases lay in between. The CDR3 spans 14 residues. The CDR3 sequence is CASSRSGAYDEQFF. CDR3 bases: TGTGCCAGCAGCCGAAGCGGAGCGTACGATGAGCAGTTCTTC. The full variable domain, its missing parts supplied by reference TRBV7-2 and TRBJ2-1, is GAGVSQSPSNKVTEKGKDVELRCDPISGHTALYWYRQSLGQGLEFLIYFQGNSAPDKSGLPSDRFSAERTGGSVSTLTIQRTQQEDSAVYLCASSRSGAYDEQFFGPGTRLTVL.

V gene TRBV18 combines with J gene TRBJ1-5; D remains unclear. Germline V lookup: CDR1 KGHSH, CDR2 LQKENI. This CDR3 has 14 amino acids. V lost 3 bases, J lost 1 base, and 7 bases lay in between. CDR3 DNA: TGTGCCAGCTCACCCCAGGACAGCAATCAGCCCCAGCATTTT. The encoded protein is CASSPQDSNQPQHF.

This clonotype was recorded a few times. The chain employs TRBV2 and TRBJ2-7; 12 bases match TRBD1. CDR3 size: 14 residues. J gave up 4 bases and V 7 bases, and 5 bases lay outside the gene matches. CDR1 SNHLY and CDR2 FYNNEI come from the germline V gene. The CDR3 DNA reads TGTGCCAGCATGAGGGACAGGGGGCGTTACGAGCAGTACTTC. It yields the protein CASMRDRGRYEQYF.

As for this clonotype: Relative to the germline gene, one junction end is altered; a read error may explain this. V is TRBV4-1 and J is TRBJ1-2; a possible D gene is TRBD1 (6 bases). The CDR3 is 16 residues long. In germline, CDR1 is MGHRA, CDR2 YSYEKL. The CDR3 nucleotides are TGCGCCAGCAGCCAAGGTCTCAGGGGAGCTAACTATGGCTGCACCTTC. Amino acid sequence: CASSQGLRGANYGCTF.

This clonotype appeared a few times. V usage is TRBV15 and J usage is TRBJ1-6; D is uncertain. The CDR3 has 13 residues. The germline V gene encodes CDR1 LNHNV and CDR2 YYDKDF (reference sequence). With 1 base removed from V and 9 bases from J, the gap between germline ends came to 7 bases. For the CDR3, the DNA is TGTGCCACCAGCAGAGGTGTTGCTTCACCCCTCCACTTT. Encoded protein: CATSRGVASPLHF. The full variable domain, rest sourced from reference TRBV15 and TRBJ1-6, is DAMVIQNPRYQVTQFGKPVTLSCSQTLNHNVMYWYQQKSSQAPKLLFHYYDKDFNNEADTPDNFQSRRPNTSFCFLDIRSPGLGDTAMYLCATSRGVASPLHFGNGTRLTVT.

The CDR3 loop reads CASSTPGLAGAGSKNEQYF. CDR3 nucleotide sequence: TGTGCCAGCAGCACCCCGGGACTAGCGGGAGCGGGTTCCAAGAACGAGCAGTACTTC. The rearrangement joins TRBV6-1 to TRBJ2-5, with 14 bases lining up with TRBD2. The J call is in doubt because the DNA end fits TRBJ2-7 better. Germline CDR1 is MNHNS and CDR2 is SASEGT. CDR3 size: 19 residues.

The chain couples TRBV20-1 to TRBJ2-7; TRBD2 aligns across 8 bases. Germline V gives CDR1 DFQATT, CDR2 SNEGSKA (reference sequence). CDR3 length equals 15 residues. Trimming took 5 bases from V and 7 from J; bases not matched to a gene: 16. In DNA form, the CDR3 reads TGCAGTGCTGATTCTCGGGAGGGCCCGCTCAATGAGCAGTACTTC. Encoded protein: CSADSREGPLNEQYF.

The chain links TRBV15 to TRBJ1-5, with D perhaps TRBD1 (6 bases). V lost 6 bases to trimming and J lost 6 bases, with 18 bases between them. CDR3 length equals 15 residues. Germline V gene sequence: CDR1 LNHNV, CDR2 YYDKDF (reference sequence). CDR3 bases: TGTGCCACCAGTATTTCGGGGGGGCTGAGTCAGCCCCAGCATTTT. Translation: CATSISGGLSQPQHF. The entire variable domain, with the rest obtained from reference TRBV15 and TRBJ1-5, is as follows: DAMVIQNPRYQVTQFGKPVTLSCSQTLNHNVMYWYQQKSSQAPKLLFHYYDKDFNNEADTPDNFQSRRPNTSFCFLDIRSPGLGDTAMYLCATSISGGLSQPQHFGDGTRLSIL.

This chain uses TRBV4-1 with TRBJ1-2, with no clear D. Per the germline V gene, CDR1 is MGHRA and CDR2 is YSYEKL. CDR3 length equals 14 residues. V was trimmed by 3 bases and J by 7 bases, leaving 15 bases between them. The CDR3 nucleotides are TGCGCCAGCAGCCAGACCGGGATTGCGAGTGGCTACACCTTC. Its translation: CASSQTGIASGYTF.

The rearrangement joins TRBV28 to TRBJ2-2; D is unclear. There are 15 residues in the CDR3. Germline CDR1 MDHEN, CDR2 SYDVKM. V lost 0 bases, J lost 6 bases, and 11 bases lay in between. In DNA form, the CDR3 reads TGTGCCAGCAGTTTATGGGGAATCACGGCCGGGGAGCTGTTTTTT. This codes for CASSLWGITAGELFF.

The chain has TRBV30 and TRBJ2-7; 15 nucleotides align to TRBD2. Germline CDR1 reads GTSNPN; CDR2 reads SVGIG (reference sequence). CDR3 size: 16 residues. V shed 1 base, J shed 7 bases, and the junction held 8 bases outside the gene matches. CDR3 nucleotide sequence: TGTGCCTGGAGTGCGAGGACTAGCGGGAGGGAGAGTGAGCAGTACTTC. Translating gives CAWSARTSGRESEQYF.

This clonotype was seen more than once but under ten times. The rearrangement links TRBV4-1 to TRBJ2-3; TRBD2 aligns across 11 bases. CDR1 is MGHRA and CDR2 is YSYEKL in the germline V gene. Trimming at V came to 4 bases and at J to 3 bases, leaving 9 bases not matched to a gene. This CDR3 region has 17 residues. The CDR3: CASSRPSGLAVTDTQYF. CDR3 sequence (DNA): TGCGCCAGCAGCCGTCCCTCGGGACTAGCGGTTACAGATACGCAGTATTTT.

CDR3 residues: CASRLRQGYNYGYTF. CDR3 nucleotide sequence: TGTGCCAGCCGACTCCGACAGGGTTATAACTATGGCTACACCTTC. V usage is TRBV5-6 and J usage is TRBJ1-2; 7 nucleotides align to TRBD1. The V gene's germline CDR1 is SGHDT and CDR2 YYEEEE. Trimming took 7 bases from V and 1 from J; bases not matched to a gene: 10. This CDR3 has 15 residues.

This sequence joins TRBV4-3 and TRBJ2-5, with a possible D match to TRBD2 (6 bases). The CDR3 is made up of 17 amino acids. CDR1 and CDR2 from the germline V gene are LGHNA and YSLEER. Trimming cost V 1 base and J 0 bases, with 15 bases left between them. Here the CDR3 reads CASSQGTREEYQETQYF. Written as DNA, the CDR3 is TGCGCCAGCAGCCAAGGTACCAGGGAGGAGTACCAAGAGACCCAGTACTTC.

In this sample, this clonotype turned up a few times. The chain has TRBV27 and TRBJ2-5; 7 bases are a match to TRBD1. V lost 0 bases, J lost 5 bases, and 9 bases stayed unmatched. CDR1 MNHEY and CDR2 SMNVEV come from the germline V gene (reference sequence). This CDR3 spans 16 amino acids. CDR3 amino acids: CASSLSPPTGRETQYF. In DNA, the CDR3 is TGTGCCAGCAGTTTATCTCCCCCGACAGGGCGGGAGACCCAGTACTTC.